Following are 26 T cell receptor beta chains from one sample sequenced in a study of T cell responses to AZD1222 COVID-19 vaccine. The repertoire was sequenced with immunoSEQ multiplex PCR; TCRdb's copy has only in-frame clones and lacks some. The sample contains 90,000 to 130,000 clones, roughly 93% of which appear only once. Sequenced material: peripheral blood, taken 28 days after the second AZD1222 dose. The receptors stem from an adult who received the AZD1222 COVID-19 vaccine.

The CDR3 protein is CAIQQQGNTEAFF. For the CDR3, the DNA is TGTGCCATCCAACAACAGGGGAACACTGAAGCTTTCTTT. V and J are TRBV7-8 and TRBJ1-1; tentatively, D is TRBD1 (6 bases). Germline CDR1 SGHVS, CDR2 FQNEAQ. The CDR3 runs 13 residues. Trimming left V 10 bases short and J 1 base short, with 13 bases between.

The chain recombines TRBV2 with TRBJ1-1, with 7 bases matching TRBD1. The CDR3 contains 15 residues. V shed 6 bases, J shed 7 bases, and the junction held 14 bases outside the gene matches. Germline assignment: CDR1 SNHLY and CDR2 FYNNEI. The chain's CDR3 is CASSPTAGGLGEAFF. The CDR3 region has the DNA TGTGCCAGCAGCCCCACCGCAGGGGGTTTGGGTGAAGCTTTCTTT.

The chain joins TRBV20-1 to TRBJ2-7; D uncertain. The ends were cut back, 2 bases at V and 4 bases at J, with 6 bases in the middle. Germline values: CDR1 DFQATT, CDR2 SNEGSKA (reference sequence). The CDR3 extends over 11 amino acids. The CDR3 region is CSARLMYEQYF. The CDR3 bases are TGCAGTGCTAGACTCATGTACGAGCAGTACTTC.

The CDR3 reads CASTLNNEQFF. The DNA for the CDR3 is TGTGCCAGCACCCTGAACAATGAGCAGTTCTTC. V gene TRBV2 combines with J gene TRBJ2-1; no definite D call. The germline V gene has CDR1 SNHLY and CDR2 FYNNEI. V shed 7 bases and J shed 5 bases, with 6 bases lying between them. The CDR3 consists of 11 residues.

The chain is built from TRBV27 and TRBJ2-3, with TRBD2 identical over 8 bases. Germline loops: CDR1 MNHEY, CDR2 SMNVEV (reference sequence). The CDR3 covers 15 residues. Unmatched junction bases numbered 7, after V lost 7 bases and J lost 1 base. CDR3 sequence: CASTLGGLGTDTQYF. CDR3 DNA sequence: TGTGCCAGCACTCTGGGGGGACTAGGCACAGATACGCAGTATTTT.

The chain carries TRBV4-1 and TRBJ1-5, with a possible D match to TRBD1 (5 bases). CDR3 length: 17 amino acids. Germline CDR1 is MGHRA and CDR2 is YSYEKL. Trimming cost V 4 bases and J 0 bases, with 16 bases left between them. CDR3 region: CASSPIRGTYSNQPQHF. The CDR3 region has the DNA TGCGCCAGCAGCCCTATCCGGGGGACTTATAGCAATCAGCCCCAGCATTTT.

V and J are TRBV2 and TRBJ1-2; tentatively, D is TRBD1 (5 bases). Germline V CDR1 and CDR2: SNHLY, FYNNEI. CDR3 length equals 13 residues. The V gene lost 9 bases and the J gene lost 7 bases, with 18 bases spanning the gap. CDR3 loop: CAREIGDLGGYTF. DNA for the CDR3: TGTGCCAGGGAAATAGGGGACCTCGGTGGCTACACCTTC. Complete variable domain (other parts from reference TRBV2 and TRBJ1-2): EPEVTQTPSHQVTQMGQEVILRCVPISNHLYFYWYRQILGQKVEFLVSFYNNEISEKSEIFDDQFSVERPDGSNFTLKIRSTKLEDSAMYFCAREIGDLGGYTFGSGTRLTVV.

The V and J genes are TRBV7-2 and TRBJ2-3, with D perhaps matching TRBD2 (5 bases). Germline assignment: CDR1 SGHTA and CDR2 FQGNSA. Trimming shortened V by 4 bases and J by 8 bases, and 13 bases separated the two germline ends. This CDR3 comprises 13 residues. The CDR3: CASSSDPAGTQYF. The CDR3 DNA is TGTGCCAGCAGCTCAGACCCTGCGGGTACGCAGTATTTT.

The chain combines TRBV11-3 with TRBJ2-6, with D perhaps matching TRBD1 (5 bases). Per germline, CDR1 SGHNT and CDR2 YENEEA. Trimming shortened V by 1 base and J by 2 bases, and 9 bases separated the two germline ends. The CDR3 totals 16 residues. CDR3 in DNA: TGTGCCAGCAGCTTAGGTCAGGGAACTGGGGCCAACGTCCTGACTTTC. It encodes CASSLGQGTGANVLTF.

The CDR3 reads CASSYSPGQSIREAFF. CDR3 coding DNA: TGTGCCAGCAGTTACTCTCCCGGACAGTCAATCCGTGAAGCTTTCTTT. The chain recombines TRBV6-5 with TRBJ1-1; tentative D call: TRBD1 (6 bases). Germline V gene lookup returns CDR1 MNHEY and CDR2 SVGAGI. V was shortened by 0 bases and J by 7 bases, with 18 bases between the two germline ends. CDR3 length: 16 amino acids.

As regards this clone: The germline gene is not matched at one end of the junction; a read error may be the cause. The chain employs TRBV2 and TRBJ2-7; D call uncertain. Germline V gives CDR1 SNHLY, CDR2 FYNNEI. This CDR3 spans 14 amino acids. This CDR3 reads CASSATLTSHEQYF. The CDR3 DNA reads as TGTGCCAGCAGTGCCACCCTAACCTCCCACGAGCAGTACTTC.

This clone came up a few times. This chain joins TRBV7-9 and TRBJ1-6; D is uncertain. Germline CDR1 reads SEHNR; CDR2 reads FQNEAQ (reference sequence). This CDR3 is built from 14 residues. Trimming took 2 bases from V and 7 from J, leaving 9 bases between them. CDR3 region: CASSLRPGNSPLHF. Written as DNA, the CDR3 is TGTGCCAGCAGCTTAAGGCCAGGAAATTCACCCCTCCACTTT.

CDR3 nucleotide sequence: TGTGCCAGCAGCTTAGTGGTGCTAACTAGTGAGACCCAGTACTTC. This encodes CASSLVVLTSETQYF. This chain links TRBV7-2 with TRBJ2-5; weak D call: TRBD2 (5 bases). Germline loops: CDR1 SGHTA, CDR2 FQGNSA. V dropped 1 base and J dropped 5 bases, with 14 bases sitting between them. The length of the CDR3 is 15 residues.

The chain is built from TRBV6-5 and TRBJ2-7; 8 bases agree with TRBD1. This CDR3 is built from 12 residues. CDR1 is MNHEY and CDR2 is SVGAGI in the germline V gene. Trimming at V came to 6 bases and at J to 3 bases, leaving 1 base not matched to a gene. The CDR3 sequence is CASRTGDYEQYF. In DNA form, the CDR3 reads TGTGCCAGCAGGACAGGGGACTACGAGCAGTACTTC.

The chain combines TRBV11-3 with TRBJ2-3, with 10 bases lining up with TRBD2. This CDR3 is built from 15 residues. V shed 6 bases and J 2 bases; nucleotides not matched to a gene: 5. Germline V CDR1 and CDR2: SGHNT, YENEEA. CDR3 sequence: CASSSGGPNTDTQYF. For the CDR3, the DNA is TGTGCCAGCAGTAGCGGGGGGCCGAACACAGATACGCAGTATTTT.

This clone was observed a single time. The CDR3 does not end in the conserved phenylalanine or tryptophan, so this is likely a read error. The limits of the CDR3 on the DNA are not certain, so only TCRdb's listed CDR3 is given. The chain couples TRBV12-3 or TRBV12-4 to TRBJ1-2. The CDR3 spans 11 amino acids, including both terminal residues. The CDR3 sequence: CASSLSGPPSI.

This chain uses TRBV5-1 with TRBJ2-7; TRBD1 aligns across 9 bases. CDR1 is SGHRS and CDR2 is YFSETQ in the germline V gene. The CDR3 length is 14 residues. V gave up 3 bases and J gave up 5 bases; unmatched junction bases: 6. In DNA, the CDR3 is TGCGCCAGCAGCTCTCGGGGACAGGGCCACGAGCAGTACTTC. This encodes CASSSRGQGHEQYF.

The CDR3 nucleotides are TGCGCCAGCAGCGGAGACAGGGGCACAGATACGCAGTATTTT. It yields the protein CASSGDRGTDTQYF. The chain is built from TRBV5-1 and TRBJ2-3; 7 bases match TRBD1. The CDR3 is 14 amino acids. Germline V gives CDR1 SGHRS, CDR2 YFSETQ. V shed 4 bases and J 1 base; nucleotides not matched to a gene: 3.

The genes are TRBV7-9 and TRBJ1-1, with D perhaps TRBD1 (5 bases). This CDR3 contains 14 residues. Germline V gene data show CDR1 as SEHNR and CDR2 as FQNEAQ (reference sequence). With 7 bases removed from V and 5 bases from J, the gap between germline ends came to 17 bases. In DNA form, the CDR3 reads TGTGCCAGCACCGAAAAGGGACTCTGGACTGAAGCTTTCTTT. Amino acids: CASTEKGLWTEAFF.

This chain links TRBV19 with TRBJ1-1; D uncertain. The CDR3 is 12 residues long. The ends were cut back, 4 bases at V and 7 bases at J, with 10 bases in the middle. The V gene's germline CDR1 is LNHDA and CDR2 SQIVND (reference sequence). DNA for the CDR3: TGTGCCAGTAGTACCCCCACCCATGAAGCTTTCTTT. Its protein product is CASSTPTHEAFF. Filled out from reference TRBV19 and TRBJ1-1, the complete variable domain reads DGGITQSPKYLFRKEGQNVTLSCEQNLNHDAMYWYRQDPGQGLRLIYYSQIVNDFQKGDIAEGYSVSREKKESFPLTVTSAQKNPTAFYLCASSTPTHEAFFGQGTRLTVV.

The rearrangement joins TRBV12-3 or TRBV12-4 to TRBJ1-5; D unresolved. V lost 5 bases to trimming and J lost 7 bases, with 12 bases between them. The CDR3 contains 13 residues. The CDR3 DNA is TGTGCCAGCAGTCTAACGAAGGGCCAGCCCCAGCATTTT. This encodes CASSLTKGQPQHF.

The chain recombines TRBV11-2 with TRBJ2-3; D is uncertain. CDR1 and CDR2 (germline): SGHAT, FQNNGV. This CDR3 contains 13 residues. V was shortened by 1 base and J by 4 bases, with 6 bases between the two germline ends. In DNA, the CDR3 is TGTGCCAGCAGCTTAGCGTTTTCAGATACGCAGTATTTT. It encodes CASSLAFSDTQYF. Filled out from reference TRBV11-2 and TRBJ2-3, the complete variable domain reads EAGVAQSPRYKIIEKRQSVAFWCNPISGHATLYWYQQILGQGPKLLIQFQNNGVVDDSQLPKDRFSAERLKGVDSTLKIQPAKLEDSAVYLCASSLAFSDTQYFGPGTRLTVL.

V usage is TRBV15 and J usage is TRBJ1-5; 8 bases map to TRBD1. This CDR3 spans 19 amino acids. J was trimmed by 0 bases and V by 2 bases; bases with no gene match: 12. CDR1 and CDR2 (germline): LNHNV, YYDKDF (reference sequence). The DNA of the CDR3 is TGTGCCACCAGCAGAAATTACAGGGGGAAGAAATATAGCAATCAGCCCCAGCATTTT. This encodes CATSRNYRGKKYSNQPQHF.

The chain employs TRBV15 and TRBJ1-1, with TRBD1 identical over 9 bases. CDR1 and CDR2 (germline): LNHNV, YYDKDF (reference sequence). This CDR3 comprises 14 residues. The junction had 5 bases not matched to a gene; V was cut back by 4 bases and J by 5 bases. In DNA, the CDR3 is TGTGCCACCAGCAAGGACAGGGGATGGACTGAAGCTTTCTTT. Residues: CATSKDRGWTEAFF.

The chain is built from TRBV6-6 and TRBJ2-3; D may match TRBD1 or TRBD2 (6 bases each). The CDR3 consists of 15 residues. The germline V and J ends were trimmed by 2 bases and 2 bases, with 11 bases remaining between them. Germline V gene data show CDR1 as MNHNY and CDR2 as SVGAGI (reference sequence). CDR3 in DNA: TGTGCCAGCAGTTACCCGGGGGCGAACACAGATACGCAGTATTTT. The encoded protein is CASSYPGANTDTQYF.

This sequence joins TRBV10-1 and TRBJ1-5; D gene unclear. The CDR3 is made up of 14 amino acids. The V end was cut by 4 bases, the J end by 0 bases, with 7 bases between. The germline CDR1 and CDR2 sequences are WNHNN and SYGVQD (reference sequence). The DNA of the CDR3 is TGCGCCAGCAGTGCGGGAAATAGCAATCAGCCCCAGCATTTT. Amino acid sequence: CASSAGNSNQPQHF.